What follows are 27 T cell receptor beta chains derived from one specimen sequenced in a study of blood T cells in healthy people across ages. Using a J-beta primer mix together with a sample-barcoded 5' primer, a second PCR was run for about 6 to 12 cycles. In TCRdb, the 5' RACE reads were re-called with MiXCR into one record per CDR3 protein. In the table there are about 640,000 distinct CDR3 sequences, around three fifths of which are singletons. Sample: blood. The receptors were gathered from a man aged 60 to 75 in good health.

This clonotype has more than one count but fewer than ten. This chain joins TRBV27 and TRBJ2-1; D call uncertain. The ends were cut back, 4 bases at V and 2 bases at J, with 9 bases in the middle. The CDR3 sequence is 14 residues long. Germline V CDR1 and CDR2: MNHEY, SMNVEV (reference sequence). This CDR3 reads CASSSLGTYNEQFF. The CDR3 DNA reads as TGTGCCAGCAGTTCGCTTGGCACCTACAATGAGCAGTTCTTC.

V usage is TRBV9 and J usage is TRBJ2-1; TRBD2 aligns across 9 bases. CDR3 length: 15 residues. V lost 3 bases, J lost 5 bases, and 6 bases stayed unmatched. The germline gives CDR1 SGDLS, CDR2 YYNGEE. CDR3 nucleotides: TGTGCCAGCAGCGACTCGCGGGGGGGCCACAATGAGCAGTTCTTC. Translating it yields CASSDSRGGHNEQFF.

The chain has TRBV7-2 and TRBJ2-3, with D unresolved. From germline, CDR1 is SGHTA and CDR2 FQGNSA. This CDR3 has 15 amino acids. Trimming took off 2 bases at V and 0 bases at J, with 9 bases between the two ends. The CDR3 nucleotides read TGTGCCAGCAGCTTAATGCGAACTAGCACAGATACGCAGTATTTT. Translated: CASSLMRTSTDTQYF.

This clonotype was counted once. V is TRBV20-1 and J is TRBJ1-2; D might be TRBD1 (6 bases). The CDR3 is 13 amino acids. V lost 5 bases and J lost 2, with 12 bases in between. The germline V gene has CDR1 DFQATT and CDR2 SNEGSKA (reference sequence). The CDR3 region has the DNA TGCAGTGCTGGGGGGGCTCCCAACTATGGCTACACCTTC. This sequence encodes CSAGGAPNYGYTF.

CDR3 in amino acids: CAISESTPGDNSPLHF. CDR3 sequence (DNA): TGTGCCATCAGTGAGTCGACCCCAGGGGATAATTCACCCCTCCACTTT. The chain uses TRBV10-3 and TRBJ1-6; weak D call: TRBD1 (6 bases). The CDR3 totals 16 residues. CDR1 is ENHRY and CDR2 is SYGVKD in the germline V gene. With 0 bases removed from V and 5 bases from J, the gap between germline ends came to 11 bases.

This clonotype was detected a few times. The chain recombines TRBV20-1 with TRBJ1-1, with 9 bases identical to TRBD1. The CDR3 runs 16 residues. Germline CDR1 DFQATT, CDR2 SNEGSKA (reference sequence). V was clipped by 0 bases and J by 1 base; unmatched bases: 6. Written as DNA, the CDR3 is TGCAGTGCTAGAGATCGACAGGGGGTGAGGAACACTGAAGCTTTCTTT. This sequence encodes CSARDRQGVRNTEAFF.

This chain links TRBV18 with TRBJ1-2; D possibly corresponds to TRBD1 (6 bases). V was pared by 3 bases and J by 0 bases, with 11 bases between. The CDR3 runs 15 residues. The germline V gene encodes CDR1 KGHSH and CDR2 LQKENI. CDR3 DNA: TGTGCCAGCTCACCGGCAGGGGAGGCTAACTATGGCTACACCTTC. Protein: CASSPAGEANYGYTF. The entire variable domain, with the rest obtained from reference TRBV18 and TRBJ1-2, is as follows: NAGVMQNPRHLVRRRGQEARLRCSPMKGHSHVYWYRQLPEEGLKFMVYLQKENIIDESGMPKERFSAEFPKEGPSILRIQQVVRGDSAAYFCASSPAGEANYGYTFGSGTRLTVV.

This clonotype appeared a single time. J is TRBJ2-5 and V is TRBV20-1; D not resolved. Germline assignment: CDR1 DFQATT and CDR2 SNEGSKA (reference sequence). Trimming stripped 3 bases from V and 2 bases from J, with 13 bases between. This CDR3 spans 14 amino acids. The CDR3 DNA follows: TGCAGTGCTAGGACACAAGCGAAACAAGAGACCCAGTACTTC. The encoded protein is CSARTQAKQETQYF.

The rearrangement links TRBV2 to TRBJ2-1, with 14 bases identical to TRBD2. The CDR3 is 13 residues long. Germline assignment: CDR1 SNHLY and CDR2 FYNNEI. J gave up 14 bases and V 6 bases, and 6 bases lay outside the gene matches. The CDR3 region is CASSEGLAGVEFF. CDR3 coding DNA: TGTGCCAGCAGCGAGGGACTAGCGGGGGTGGAGTTCTTC.

There are a few counts of this clonotype. The chain joins TRBV6-6 to TRBJ1-4; the D is unclear. The V gene lost 0 bases and the J gene lost 0 bases, with 5 bases spanning the gap. Germline V lookup: CDR1 MNHNY, CDR2 SVGAGI (reference sequence). The length of the CDR3 is 15 residues. The CDR3 DNA reads TGTGCCAGCAGTTACTCCGGGGCAACTAATGAAAAACTGTTTTTT. The encoded protein is CASSYSGATNEKLFF.

Comments on this clonotype: The junction shows a germline mismatch at one end, possibly a read error. The rearrangement links TRBV3-1 to TRBJ2-6; D possibly corresponds to TRBD1 (6 bases). There are 18 residues in the CDR3. Germline V gene data show CDR1 as LGHDT and CDR2 as YNNKEL (reference sequence). The CDR3 loop is CASSQESARGSGADVLTF. The CDR3 region has the DNA TGTGCCAGCAGCCAAGAGAGTGCCAGGGGATCTGGGGCCGACGTCCTGACTTTC. Full variable domain (outside the CDR3, taken from reference TRBV3-1 and TRBJ2-6): DTAVSQTPKYLVTQMGNDKSIKCEQNLGHDTMYWYKQDSKKFLKIMFSYNNKELIINETVPNRFSPKSPDKAHLNLHINSLELGDSAVYFCASSQESARGSGADVLTFGAGSRLTVL.

V is TRBV7-2 and J is TRBJ1-6; tentative D call: TRBD1 (5 bases). V dropped 1 base and J dropped 10 bases, with 17 bases sitting between them. The length of the CDR3 is 16 residues. Germline V CDR1 and CDR2: SGHTA, FQGNSA. The CDR3 protein is CASSLGSGVGASPLHF. In nucleotides, the CDR3 is TGTGCCAGCAGCTTAGGATCGGGGGTCGGGGCCTCACCCCTCCACTTT.

This rearrangement joins TRBV7-2 to TRBJ2-4, with unresolved D. The J call may be mistaken, given a closer DNA end match to TRBJ2-5. The CDR3 covers 14 residues. The germline V gene has CDR1 SGHTA and CDR2 FQGNSA. The CDR3 loop reads CASSFFGLQETQYF. In DNA, the CDR3 is TGTGCCAGCAGCTTTTTCGGGTTACAAGAGACCCAGTACTTC.

This sequence joins TRBV27 and TRBJ2-5; D could derive from TRBD1 or TRBD2 (6 bases each). The CDR3 is 14 amino acids. Trimming pared 3 bases from V and 4 bases from J, leaving 12 bases between. Looked up from germline, CDR1 is MNHEY and CDR2 is SMNVEV (reference sequence). CDR3 sequence reads: CASSFNRGRETQYF. The CDR3 DNA follows: TGTGCCAGCAGTTTCAATCGGGGGCGAGAGACCCAGTACTTC.

About this clonotype: The junction differs from germline at one of its ends, possibly a read error. The rearrangement links TRBV12-3 or TRBV12-4 to TRBJ2-2; 11 bases align to TRBD2. The CDR3 sequence is 14 residues long. The CDR3 DNA reads as TGTGCCAGCAGTTTTAGCGGGAGGGCCGGGGCGCTGTTTTTT. Translating gives CASSFSGRAGALFF.

This clonotype occurred a few times. The CDR3: CSARDLGQSSYEQYF. The CDR3 DNA reads TGCAGTGCTAGAGATCTCGGACAGAGCTCCTACGAGCAGTACTTC. V usage is TRBV20-1 and J usage is TRBJ2-7, with D possibly being TRBD1 (6 bases). The V and J ends lost 0 bases and 0 bases respectively, with 12 bases between them. This CDR3 comprises 15 residues. Germline values: CDR1 DFQATT, CDR2 SNEGSKA (reference sequence).

V is TRBV28 and J is TRBJ2-1; 7 bases match TRBD2. The CDR3 extends over 15 amino acids. Germline trimming cut 6 bases from V and 6 bases from J; bases unmatched to any gene: 11. CDR1 MDHEN and CDR2 SYDVKM come from the germline V gene. CDR3 protein: CASSSVGGERNEQFF. The CDR3 DNA follows: TGTGCCAGCAGCAGTGTGGGGGGGGAACGCAATGAGCAGTTCTTC.

The chain recombines TRBV6-1 with TRBJ1-1, with D hard to call. This CDR3 spans 14 amino acids. Trimming removed 7 bases from V and 1 base from J, with 13 bases in between. Germline loops: CDR1 MNHNS, CDR2 SASEGT. In nucleotides, the CDR3 is TGTGCCAGCACTAAGTCGGGAGGGAACACTGAAGCTTTCTTT. This codes for CASTKSGGNTEAFF.

This clonotype was detected many times. The chain uses TRBV5-1 and TRBJ2-1; 10 bases fit TRBD2. Germline V CDR1 and CDR2: SGHRS, YFSETQ. The CDR3 covers 16 residues. The V segment lost 4 bases and the J segment 7 bases; nucleotides outside the gene matches: 11. CDR3 nucleotides: TGCGCCAGCAGCGCCTTCAGCGGGGGGGCTCGGAATGAGCAGTTCTTC. It yields the protein CASSAFSGGARNEQFF.

This clonotype has ten or more counts. The V call is TRBV19, the J call TRBJ2-1; 7 bases match TRBD2. J lost 1 base, V lost 0 bases, and 3 bases had no gene match. This CDR3 is built from 16 residues. The germline gives CDR1 LNHDA, CDR2 SQIVND (reference sequence). The CDR3 DNA reads TGTGCCAGTAGTATAGAGGCTAGCGGATCCTACAATGAGCAGTTCTTC. This translates into CASSIEASGSYNEQFF.

J is TRBJ1-6 and V is TRBV4-1, with D possibly being TRBD1 (6 bases). Trimming pared 1 base from V and 10 bases from J, leaving 11 bases between. Germline CDR1 is MGHRA and CDR2 is YSYEKL. The CDR3 spans 14 residues. CDR3 amino acids: CASSQAGQLSPLHF. CDR3 coding DNA: TGCGCCAGCAGCCAAGCAGGACAGCTCTCACCCCTCCACTTT.

The gene calls are TRBV12-3 or TRBV12-4 and TRBJ2-7, with D possibly TRBD1 on 5 matching bases. Trimming took off 2 bases at V and 10 bases at J, with 9 bases between the two ends. The CDR3 loop spans 11 amino acids. The CDR3 nucleotides read TGTGCCAGCAGTTTACAGGGCCTCCAGTACTTC. It translates to CASSLQGLQYF.

This chain connects TRBV20-1 to TRBJ1-2, with 9 nucleotides matching TRBD1. V dropped 0 bases and J dropped 6; count of bases not matched to a gene: 11. CDR1 is DFQATT and CDR2 is SNEGSKA in the germline V gene (reference sequence). The CDR3 contains 16 residues. The CDR3: CSARERGQGSPNGYTF. DNA for the CDR3: TGCAGTGCTAGAGAAAGAGGACAGGGGTCTCCGAATGGCTACACCTTC.

This rearrangement joins TRBV25-1 to TRBJ2-3; 7 bases align to TRBD1. V was clipped by 10 bases and J by 4 bases; unmatched bases: 11. This CDR3 is built from 14 residues. Germline V CDR1 and CDR2: MGHDK, SYGVNS. CDR3 coding DNA: TGTGCCACCCTGACCGACAGGGTTCCAGATACGCAGTATTTT. Encoded protein: CATLTDRVPDTQYF.

Only a few counts were recorded for this clonotype. In DNA form, the CDR3 reads TGCAGCGTTGAAGATCTTCGGGGGGGCACAGATACGCAGTATTTT. Translation gives CSVEDLRGGTDTQYF. The chain carries TRBV29-1 and TRBJ2-3; 7 bases agree with TRBD2. This CDR3 is 15 amino acids long. Germline V gives CDR1 SQVTM, CDR2 ANQGSEA. The ends lost 0 bases at V and 1 base at J; junction bases unmatched: 4.

The chain uses TRBV6-6 and TRBJ2-5; either TRBD1 or TRBD2 may supply D (5 bases each). Trimming removed 6 bases at V and 11 bases at J, with 22 bases between. This CDR3 region has 14 residues. Germline CDR1 and CDR2: MNHNY and SVGAGI (reference sequence). The CDR3 loop is CASRSGQSLRGQYF. The CDR3 bases are TGTGCCAGCAGGTCCGGACAAAGCCTACGAGGGCAGTACTTC.

The J gene is TRBJ2-1, the V gene TRBV28, with D unclear. There are 13 residues in the CDR3. Trimming pared 4 bases from V and 3 bases from J, leaving 7 bases between. Per the germline V gene, CDR1 is MDHEN and CDR2 is SYDVKM. In DNA, the CDR3 is TGTGCCAGCAGTTACCCGAACTACAATGAGCAGTTCTTC. Translating gives CASSYPNYNEQFF. Looking up the rest from reference TRBV28 and TRBJ2-1 gives the full variable domain: DVKVTQSSRYLVKRTGEKVFLECVQDMDHENMFWYRQDPGLGLRLIYFSYDVKMKEKGDIPEGYSVSREKKERFSLILESASTNQTSMYLCASSYPNYNEQFFGPGTRLTVL.